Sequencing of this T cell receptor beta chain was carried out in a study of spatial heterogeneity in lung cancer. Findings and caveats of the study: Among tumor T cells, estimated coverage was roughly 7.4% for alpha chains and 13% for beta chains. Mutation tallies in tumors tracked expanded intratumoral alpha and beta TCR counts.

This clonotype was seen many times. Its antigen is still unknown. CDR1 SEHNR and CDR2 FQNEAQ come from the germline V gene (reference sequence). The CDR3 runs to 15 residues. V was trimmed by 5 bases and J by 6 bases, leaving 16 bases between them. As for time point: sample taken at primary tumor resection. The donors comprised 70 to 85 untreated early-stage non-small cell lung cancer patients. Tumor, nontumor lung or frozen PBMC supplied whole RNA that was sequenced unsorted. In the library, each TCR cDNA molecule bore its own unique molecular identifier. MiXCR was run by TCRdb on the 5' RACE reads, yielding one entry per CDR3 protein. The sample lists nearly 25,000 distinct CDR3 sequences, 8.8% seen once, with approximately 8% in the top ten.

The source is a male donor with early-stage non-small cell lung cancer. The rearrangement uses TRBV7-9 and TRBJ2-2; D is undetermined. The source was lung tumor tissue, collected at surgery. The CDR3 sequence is CASSPGSTEAGELFF. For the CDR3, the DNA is TGTGCCAGCAGCCCCGGGTCGACCGAGGCCGGGGAGCTGTTTTTT.